This TCR beta chain was recorded in a study of blood T cell repertoires in COVID-19. Measured with immunoSEQ multiplex PCR; TCRdb has only the in-frame clones, and not every one. Found here are roughly 250,000 clones, about 84% of them singletons; the top ten hold approximately 2.1%. The CDR3 contains 11 residues. CDR1 is SGHKS and CDR2 is YYEKEE in the germline V gene (reference sequence). V lost 4 bases, J lost 7 bases, and 8 bases lay in between. Sequenced input: PBMCs or T cells enriched from blood (not recorded which). The TCR originated in a woman between 50 and 59 years old who had recovered from COVID-19. The chain is built from TRBV5-5 and TRBJ2-5; the D gene is possibly TRBD1 (5 bases). This CDR3 is CASSSQGTQYF. DNA of the CDR3: TGTGCCAGCAGCAGCCAGGGGACCCAGTACTTC.